The 25 T cell receptor beta chains in this list originate from one sample, sequenced in a study of blood T cell repertoires in COVID-19. Only in-frame clones appear in the TCRdb table, and some are missing; sequencing was by immunoSEQ multiplex PCR. The sample lists around 77,000 clones, about 80% seen once, with about 17% in the top ten. The sample taken for sequencing was peripheral blood. These receptors came from a human donor in a cohort sampled during active COVID-19.

The chain couples TRBV21-1 to TRBJ1-2; TRBD1 is the table's D call, not checked against the DNA. TRBV21-1 constitutes a pseudogene. The CDR3 length is 13 residues. In nucleotides, the CDR3 is TGTGCCAGCAGCTCCCGACAGGGGTGCGGCTACACCTTC. This encodes CASSSRQGCGYTF.

The chain employs TRBV30 and TRBJ1-1; 7 bases map to TRBD1. The CDR3 totals 13 residues. After removal of 4 bases from V and 0 bases from J, the junction contained 2 bases not matched to a gene. Germline assignment: CDR1 GTSNPN and CDR2 SVGIG (reference sequence). Here the CDR3 reads CAWTGQLNTEAFF. The CDR3 DNA reads TGTGCCTGGACGGGACAGTTGAACACTGAAGCTTTCTTT.

The chain carries TRBV29-1 and TRBJ1-1; perhaps TRBD1 as D (5 bases). This CDR3 has 12 amino acids. Germline lookup yields CDR1 SQVTM and CDR2 ANQGSEA. V lost 7 bases, J lost 1 base, and 10 bases lay in between. CDR3 loop: CSAHDRNTEAFF. CDR3 coding DNA: TGCAGCGCCCATGACAGGAACACTGAAGCTTTCTTT.

This clone was observed a handful of times. V usage is TRBV5-4 and J usage is TRBJ1-2; TRBD1 aligns across 7 bases. Germline V gene data show CDR1 as SGHNT and CDR2 as YYREEE (reference sequence). The junction had 4 bases not matched to a gene; V was cut back by 2 bases and J by 0 bases. CDR3 length equals 15 residues. The chain's CDR3 is CASSFGTAPNYGYTF. Written as DNA, the CDR3 is TGTGCCAGCAGCTTTGGGACAGCCCCTAACTATGGCTACACCTTC.

This sequence joins TRBV5-6 and TRBJ1-3; D not certain. Trimming cost V 2 bases and J 4 bases, with 16 bases left between them. CDR3 length: 16 amino acids. The V gene's germline CDR1 is SGHDT and CDR2 YYEEEE. CDR3 protein: CASSFRDPTSGNTIYF. CDR3 coding DNA: TGTGCCAGCAGCTTCCGGGATCCGACATCCGGAAACACCATATATTTT. Combining the CDR3 with reference TRBV5-6 and TRBJ1-3 gives the whole variable domain DAGVTQSPTHLIKTRGQQVTLRCSPKSGHDTVSWYQQALGQGPQFIFQYYEEEERQRGNFPDRFSGHQFPNYSSELNVNALLLGDSALYLCASSFRDPTSGNTIYFGEGSWLTVV.

The V and J genes are TRBV6-6 and TRBJ2-2; 9 bases fit TRBD2. The CDR3 has 16 residues. V gave up 4 bases and J gave up 7 bases; unmatched junction bases: 10. The germline V gene has CDR1 MNHNY and CDR2 SVGAGI (reference sequence). The CDR3 protein is CASSSAGGTGSGELFF. DNA for the CDR3: TGTGCCAGCAGTTCTGCGGGGGGGACCGGAAGCGGGGAGCTGTTTTTT.

The rearrangement links TRBV19 to TRBJ1-5, with a weak D call TRBD1 (6 bases). CDR1 and CDR2 (germline): LNHDA, SQIVND (reference sequence). V lost 5 bases to trimming and J lost 7 bases, with 21 bases between them. This CDR3 is built from 16 residues. The CDR3 sequence: CASSFSSPTGSQPQHF. The CDR3 nucleotides are TGTGCCAGTAGTTTCTCGAGCCCTACAGGGAGCCAGCCCCAGCATTTT.

This sequence joins TRBV7-2 and TRBJ2-5, with 10 bases aligning to TRBD1. The CDR3 has 15 residues. Trimming took 5 bases from V and 4 from J; bases not matched to a gene: 7. Germline values: CDR1 SGHTA, CDR2 FQGNSA. In DNA form, the CDR3 reads TGTGCCAGCAGCAAGGACGGGACAGGGGCAGAGACCCAGTACTTC. Protein product: CASSKDGTGAETQYF.

The chain recombines TRBV5-4 with TRBJ2-1; 9 bases map to TRBD1. Germline V CDR1 and CDR2: SGHNT, YYREEE (reference sequence). Trimming removed 4 bases from V and 9 bases from J; junction bases left unmatched: 11. The CDR3 loop spans 15 amino acids. CDR3 in amino acids: CASSQKNRGQGEQFF. CDR3 in DNA: TGTGCCAGCAGCCAAAAGAACAGGGGGCAGGGTGAGCAGTTCTTC. Based on the CDR3 plus reference TRBV5-4 and TRBJ2-1, the full variable domain is ETGVTQSPTHLIKTRGQQVTLRCSSQSGHNTVSWYQQALGQGPQFIFQYYREEENGRGNFPPRFSGLQFPNYSSELNVNALELDDSALYLCASSQKNRGQGEQFFGPGTRLTVL.

This clone was seen a handful of times. This sequence joins TRBV15 and TRBJ1-1; TRBD1 is a possible D gene (6 bases). The CDR3 extends over 14 amino acids. Germline V gives CDR1 LNHNV, CDR2 YYDKDF (reference sequence). V was trimmed by 1 base and J by 3 bases, leaving 9 bases between them. CDR3 sequence reads: CATSRGGQYTEAFF. The CDR3 region has the DNA TGTGCCACCAGCAGAGGGGGGCAGTACACTGAAGCTTTCTTT.

The V and J genes are TRBV10-3 and TRBJ2-1; TRBD2 is a possible D gene (5 bases). The CDR3 extends over 15 amino acids. Germline assignment: CDR1 ENHRY and CDR2 SYGVKD. V shed 6 bases and J shed 0 bases, with 12 bases lying between them. The CDR3 region is CAISDAGSSYNEQFF. The CDR3, as DNA: TGTGCCATCAGCGACGCGGGCAGCTCCTACAATGAGCAGTTCTTC.

A single count supports this clone. This chain connects TRBV6-5 to TRBJ1-6; D remains ambiguous. The V end lost 10 bases, the J end lost 1 base, and 14 bases lay between the germline ends. The CDR3 consists of 15 residues. Germline V gene lookup returns CDR1 MNHEY and CDR2 SVGAGI. CDR3 DNA: TGTGCCACCTCTCGAGGGCAGTCCTATAATTCACCCCTCCACTTT. Protein: CATSRGQSYNSPLHF.

The chain joins TRBV12-3 or TRBV12-4 to TRBJ1-1, with TRBD1 matching over 7 bases. Trimming took 3 bases from V and 3 from J; bases not matched to a gene: 1. The CDR3 is 13 residues long. The CDR3 here is CASSFTGDTEAFF. CDR3 sequence (DNA): TGTGCCAGCAGTTTCACAGGGGACACTGAAGCTTTCTTT.

This clone came up a few times. The chain has TRBV6-1 and TRBJ1-2; D possibly corresponds to TRBD1 (5 bases). The CDR3 contains 12 residues. Between the trimmed V and J ends, which lost 3 bases and 8 bases, there was a span of 10 bases. Germline V lookup: CDR1 MNHNS, CDR2 SASEGT. CDR3 DNA: TGTGCCAGCAGTGAGGAGGGGTGGGGCTACACCTTC. Encoded protein: CASSEEGWGYTF.

The chain joins TRBV19 to TRBJ2-5; D remains unclear. Germline CDR1 is LNHDA and CDR2 is SQIVND (reference sequence). CDR3 size: 16 residues. V shed 8 bases and J shed 2 bases, with 21 bases lying between them. CDR3 bases: TGTGCCAGTTCCGAATCTAGTATATATAGGCAAGAGACCCAGTACTTC. Translating gives CASSESSIYRQETQYF.

The chain employs TRBV2 and TRBJ2-6; maybe TRBD2 (6 bases). V lost 10 bases and J 0 bases, leaving 16 bases between the germline ends. Germline assignment: CDR1 SNHLY and CDR2 FYNNEI. The CDR3 has 16 amino acids. The CDR3 DNA reads TGTGCCACCACCAGGGAGGCAAGCTCTGGGGCCAACGTCCTGACTTTC. Translation: CATTREASSGANVLTF. The full variable domain, completed using reference TRBV2 and TRBJ2-6, is EPEVTQTPSHQVTQMGQEVILRCVPISNHLYFYWYRQILGQKVEFLVSFYNNEISEKSEIFDDQFSVERPDGSNFTLKIRSTKLEDSAMYFCATTREASSGANVLTFGAGSRLTVL.

The gene calls are TRBV7-2 and TRBJ1-3; D gene ambiguous. Trimming shortened V by 4 bases and J by 3 bases, and 13 bases separated the two germline ends. The CDR3 totals 15 residues. CDR1 SGHTA and CDR2 FQGNSA come from the germline V gene. CDR3 nucleotide sequence: TGTGCCAGCAGCTCCCGGGGTAGTAATGGAAACACCATATATTTT. Protein product: CASSSRGSNGNTIYF.

The V gene is TRBV19, the J gene TRBJ1-5, with a possible D match to TRBD1 (5 bases). V was shortened by 0 bases and J by 6 bases, with 15 bases between the two germline ends. The CDR3 totals 16 residues. CDR1 LNHDA and CDR2 SQIVND come from the germline V gene (reference sequence). The CDR3 here is CASSIDLGGRGQPQHF. The CDR3 bases are TGTGCCAGTAGTATAGACCTCGGGGGACGGGGTCAGCCCCAGCATTTT. Using reference TRBV19 and TRBJ1-5 for the parts outside the CDR3, the full variable domain is DGGITQSPKYLFRKEGQNVTLSCEQNLNHDAMYWYRQDPGQGLRLIYYSQIVNDFQKGDIAEGYSVSREKKESFPLTVTSAQKNPTAFYLCASSIDLGGRGQPQHFGDGTRLSIL.

The V and J genes are TRBV7-9 and TRBJ1-1, with 7 bases aligning to TRBD1. J was trimmed by 2 bases and V by 5 bases; bases with no gene match: 8. The CDR3 contains 15 residues. CDR1 and CDR2 from the germline V gene are SEHNR and FQNEAQ (reference sequence). CDR3 region: CASSLGNRGNTEAFF. The CDR3 nucleotides read TGTGCCAGCAGCCTCGGGAACAGGGGAAACACTGAAGCTTTCTTT.

About this clone itself: This CDR3 is also generated by other DNA sequences in the sample. The CDR3 sequence is CASSFGGNQPQHF. The CDR3 DNA reads TGTGCCAGCAGCTTCGGGGGTAATCAGCCCCAGCATTTT. The chain has TRBV7-2 and TRBJ1-5; perhaps TRBD1 as D (5 bases). CDR1 is SGHTA, CDR2 FQGNSA, per germline. The CDR3 has 13 amino acids. Trimming shortened V by 3 bases and J by 4 bases, and 7 bases separated the two germline ends.

The rearrangement uses TRBV2 and TRBJ1-3, with 7 bases matching TRBD1. Germline-derived CDR1 and CDR2 are SNHLY and FYNNEI. V was clipped by 4 bases and J by 0 bases; unmatched bases: 6. This CDR3 is built from 16 residues. The CDR3 region has the DNA TGTGCCAGCAGTGGGACAGGCGTTCTCTCTGGAAACACCATATATTTT. Its translation: CASSGTGVLSGNTIYF.

CDR3 nucleotide sequence: TGTGCCAGCAGCTGGGCCCGGAACTATAATTCACCCCTCCACTTT. This sequence encodes CASSWARNYNSPLHF. This sequence joins TRBV5-8 and TRBJ1-6; D is unresolved. CDR1 is SGHTS, CDR2 YDEGEE, per germline. V was clipped by 3 bases and J by 3 bases, with 10 bases between them. The CDR3 has 15 amino acids.

V gene TRBV3-1 (or the pseudogene TRBV3-2) combines with J gene TRBJ2-3; 7 nucleotides line up with TRBD2. In germline, CDR1 is LGHDT, CDR2 YNNKEL (reference sequence). CDR3 length equals 18 residues. V lost 0 bases and J lost 2; bases outside the gene matches: 11. CDR3 in DNA: TGTGCCAGCAGCCAAGATAGAAGCGGGGTTTCCCTCACAGATACGCAGTATTTT. It codes for CASSQDRSGVSLTDTQYF.

The V gene is TRBV19, the J gene TRBJ2-4; tentatively, D is TRBD1 (5 bases). V lost 5 bases, J lost 9 bases, and 14 bases lay in between. The germline V gene encodes CDR1 LNHDA and CDR2 SQIVND (reference sequence). The length of the CDR3 is 13 residues. Here the CDR3 DNA reads TGTGCCAGTAGTTCCCCAGGGTCCGGCATTCAGTACTTC. Protein product: CASSSPGSGIQYF.

The chain joins TRBV7-2 to TRBJ2-5, with D unresolved. CDR3 length: 12 residues. Trimming cost V 1 base and J 5 bases, with 5 bases left between them. Germline V gene sequence: CDR1 SGHTA, CDR2 FQGNSA. CDR3 nucleotide sequence: TGTGCCAGCAGCTTAGTTCGGGAGACCCAGTACTTC. Translation: CASSLVRETQYF. Based on the CDR3 plus reference TRBV7-2 and TRBJ2-5, the full variable domain is GAGVSQSPSNKVTEKGKDVELRCDPISGHTALYWYRQSLGQGLEFLIYFQGNSAPDKSGLPSDRFSAERTGGSVSTLTIQRTQQEDSAVYLCASSLVRETQYFGPGTRLLVL.